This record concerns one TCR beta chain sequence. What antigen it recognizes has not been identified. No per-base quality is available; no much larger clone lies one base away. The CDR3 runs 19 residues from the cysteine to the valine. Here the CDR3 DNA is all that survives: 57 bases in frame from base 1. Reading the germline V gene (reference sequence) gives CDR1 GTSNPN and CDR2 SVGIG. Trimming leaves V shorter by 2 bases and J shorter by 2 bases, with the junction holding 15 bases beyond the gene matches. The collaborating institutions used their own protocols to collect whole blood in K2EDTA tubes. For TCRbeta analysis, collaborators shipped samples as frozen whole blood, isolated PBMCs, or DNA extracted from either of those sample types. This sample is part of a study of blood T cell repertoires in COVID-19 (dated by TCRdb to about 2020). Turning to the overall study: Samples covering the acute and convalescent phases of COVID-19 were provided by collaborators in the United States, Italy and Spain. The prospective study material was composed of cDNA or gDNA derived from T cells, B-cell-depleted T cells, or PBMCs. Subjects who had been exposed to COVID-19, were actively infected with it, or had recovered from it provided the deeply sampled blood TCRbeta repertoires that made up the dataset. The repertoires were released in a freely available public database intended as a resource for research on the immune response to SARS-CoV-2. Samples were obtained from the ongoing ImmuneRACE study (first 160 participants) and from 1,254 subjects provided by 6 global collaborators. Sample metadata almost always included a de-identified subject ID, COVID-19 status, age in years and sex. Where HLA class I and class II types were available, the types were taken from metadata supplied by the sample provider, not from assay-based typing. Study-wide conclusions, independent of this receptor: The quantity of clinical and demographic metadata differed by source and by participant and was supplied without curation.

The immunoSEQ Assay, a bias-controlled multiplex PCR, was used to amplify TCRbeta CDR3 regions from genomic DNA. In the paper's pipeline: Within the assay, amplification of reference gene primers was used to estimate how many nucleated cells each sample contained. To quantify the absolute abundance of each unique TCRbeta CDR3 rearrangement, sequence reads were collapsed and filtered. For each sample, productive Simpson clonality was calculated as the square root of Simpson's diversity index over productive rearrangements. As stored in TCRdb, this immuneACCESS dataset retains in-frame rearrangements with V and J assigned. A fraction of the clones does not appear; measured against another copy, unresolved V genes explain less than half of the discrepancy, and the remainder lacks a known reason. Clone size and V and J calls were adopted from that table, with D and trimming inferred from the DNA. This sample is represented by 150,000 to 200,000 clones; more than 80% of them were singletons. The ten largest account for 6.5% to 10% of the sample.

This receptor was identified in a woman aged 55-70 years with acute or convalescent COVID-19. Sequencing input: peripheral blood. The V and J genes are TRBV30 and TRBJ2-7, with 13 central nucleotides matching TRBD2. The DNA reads TGTGCCTGGAGTAAGTTGGGGACTAGCGGGACGACCGTGGCCTACGAGCAGTACGTC. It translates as CAWSKLGTSGTTVAYEQYV.